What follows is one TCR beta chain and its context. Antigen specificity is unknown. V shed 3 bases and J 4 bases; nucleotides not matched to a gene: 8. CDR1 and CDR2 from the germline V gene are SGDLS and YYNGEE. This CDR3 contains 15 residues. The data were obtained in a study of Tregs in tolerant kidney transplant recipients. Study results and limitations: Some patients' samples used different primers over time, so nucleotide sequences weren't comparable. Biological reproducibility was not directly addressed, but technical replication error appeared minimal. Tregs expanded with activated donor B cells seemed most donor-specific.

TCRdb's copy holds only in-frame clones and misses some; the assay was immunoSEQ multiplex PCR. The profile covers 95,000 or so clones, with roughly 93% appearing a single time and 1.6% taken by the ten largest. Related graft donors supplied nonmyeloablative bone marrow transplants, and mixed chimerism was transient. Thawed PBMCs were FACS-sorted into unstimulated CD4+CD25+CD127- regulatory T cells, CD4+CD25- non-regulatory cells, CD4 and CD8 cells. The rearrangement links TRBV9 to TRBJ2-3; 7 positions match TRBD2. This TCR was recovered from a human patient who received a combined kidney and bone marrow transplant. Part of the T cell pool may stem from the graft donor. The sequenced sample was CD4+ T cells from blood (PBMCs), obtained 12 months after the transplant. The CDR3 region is CASSAGSGYADTQYF. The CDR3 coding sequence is TGTGCCAGCAGCGCAGGTAGCGGGTATGCAGATACGCAGTATTTT.